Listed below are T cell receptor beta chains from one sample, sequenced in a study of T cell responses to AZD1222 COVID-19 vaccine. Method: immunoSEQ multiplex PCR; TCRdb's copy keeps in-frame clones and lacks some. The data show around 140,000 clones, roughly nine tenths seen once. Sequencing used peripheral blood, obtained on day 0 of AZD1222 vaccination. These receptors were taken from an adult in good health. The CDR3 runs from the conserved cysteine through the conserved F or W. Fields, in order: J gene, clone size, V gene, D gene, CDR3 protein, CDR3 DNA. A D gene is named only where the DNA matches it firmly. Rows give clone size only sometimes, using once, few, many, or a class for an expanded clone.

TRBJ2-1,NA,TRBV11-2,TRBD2,CASRPTGTSVNEQFF,TGTGCCAGCAGACCGACCGGGACTAGCGTCAATGAGCAGTTCTTC
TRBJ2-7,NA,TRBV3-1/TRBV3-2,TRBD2,CASSNLGGEQYF,TGTGCCAGCAGCAACCTCGGGGGGGAGCAGTACTTC
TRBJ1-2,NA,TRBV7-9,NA,CASSHRQVNYGYTF,TGTGCCAGCAGTCATCGACAGGTTAACTATGGCTACACCTTC
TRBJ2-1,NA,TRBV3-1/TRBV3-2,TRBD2,CASRTMGGIGEQFF,TGTGCCAGCAGAACCATGGGAGGGATTGGTGAGCAGTTCTTC
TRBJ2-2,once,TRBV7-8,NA,CASSLLGPTGELFF,TGTGCCAGCAGCTTATTGGGACCCACCGGGGAGCTGTTTTTT
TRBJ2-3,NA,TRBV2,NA,CASSPQGGTDTQYF,TGTGCCAGCAGTCCACAGGGTGGCACAGATACGCAGTATTTT
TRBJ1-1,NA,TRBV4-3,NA,CASSQGNTEAFF,TGCGCCAGCAGTCAGGGGAACACTGAAGCTTTCTTT
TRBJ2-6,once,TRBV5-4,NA,CASSSPNSGANVLTF,TGTGCCAGCAGCTCACCAAACTCTGGGGCCAACGTCCTGACTTTC
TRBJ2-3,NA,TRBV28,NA,CASRTEFTDTQYF,TGTGCCAGCCGGACAGAGTTCACAGATACGCAGTATTTT
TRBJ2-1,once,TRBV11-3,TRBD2,CASSYPGFQREPYNEQFF,TGTGCCAGCAGCTACCCGGGGTTTCAGCGGGAGCCCTACAATGAGCAGTTCTTC
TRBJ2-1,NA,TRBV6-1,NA,CASRENRAASYNEQFF,TGTGCCAGCAGGGAAAACAGGGCTGCATCCTACAATGAGCAGTTCTTC
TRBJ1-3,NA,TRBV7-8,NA,CASSLGPVSGNTIYF,TGTGCCAGCAGCTTAGGACCGGTCTCTGGAAACACCATATATTTT
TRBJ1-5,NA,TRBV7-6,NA,CASSLFPRASNQPQHF,TGTGCCAGCAGCTTATTCCCCAGGGCCAGCAATCAGCCCCAGCATTTT
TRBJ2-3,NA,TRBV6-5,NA,CASGTGPSTDTQYF,TGTGCCAGCGGTACGGGTCCTAGCACAGATACGCAGTATTTT
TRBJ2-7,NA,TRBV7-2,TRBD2,CASSLGTSGRNEQYF,TGTGCCAGCAGCTTAGGGACTAGCGGGAGGAACGAGCAGTACTTC
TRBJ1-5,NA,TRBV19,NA,CASSISLSNQPQHF,TGTGCCAGTAGTATCTCACTGAGCAATCAGCCCCAGCATTTT
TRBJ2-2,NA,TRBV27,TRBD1,CASSLQGAGAGELFF,TGTGCCAGCAGCTTACAGGGGGCGGGTGCCGGGGAGCTGTTTTTT